Included here is one TCR beta chain sequence, with context. Its matching antigen is unknown. This entry is derived from a study of cytomegalovirus exposure and HLA in healthy donors. The study, taken as a whole, reports: Sequencing probably produced one cluster of sequence variants that were highly shared.

J gave up 1 base and V 5 bases, and 6 bases lay outside the gene matches. Germline CDR1 SGHDT, CDR2 YYEEEE. The CDR3 consists of 15 residues. In the PCR, 60 Vbeta and 13 Jbeta primers were used. Generated by immunoSEQ multiplex PCR, the TCRdb table keeps only in-frame clones and is missing some. The sample includes roughly 140,000 clones. Sequenced input: PBMCs. This TCR derives from a man aged 35-49 years in good health and CMV-seronegative. This chain connects TRBV5-6 to TRBJ1-1; TRBD1 aligns across 9 bases. CDR3 loop: CASRGTGYSNTEAFF. In DNA, the CDR3 is TGTGCCAGCAGAGGGACAGGGTATTCGAACACTGAAGCTTTCTTT.